This is a list of T cell receptor beta chains from one sample in a study of blood T cell repertoires in COVID-19. TCRdb keeps only in-frame clones here, not all; method: immunoSEQ multiplex PCR. Among around 260,000 clones listed, 80% to 85% were seen once. The sequencing input was peripheral blood. These receptors came from a person aged 70 to 85 with COVID-19, enrolled during active disease. Each CDR3 is given without its conserved first and last residue.

>TRBV6-6|13
ASSSRDRPNQPQH
>TRBV19|13
ASSSLGAGMNIQY
>TRBV7-6|15
ASSLATGPGQGAAYT
>TRBV7-2|14
ASSLVTDPGGYGYT
>TRBV6-2/TRBV6-3|12
TSNPPGGVAEAF
>TRBV7-2|13
ASSLTGTADEKLF
>TRBV5-1|11
ASSGGSNTEAF
>TRBV3-1/TRBV3-2|14
ASSQVPQVMNTEAF
>TRBV25-1|12
ASSDSTANYGYT
>TRBV5-1|13
ASSLASGQGHIQY
>TRBV28|9
ASSLRGELF
>TRBV7-3|13
ASSWRQGAGNTIY
>TRBV2|13
ASRAMGSYNSPLH
>TRBV5-1|12
ASTVRQGDEKLF
>TRBV27|12
ASSPWDNQETQY
>TRBV29-1|12
SVSDRVAGNTIY
>TRBV3-1/TRBV3-2|13
ASSRLRDSSYEQY
>TRBV2|10
ASSQGNQPQH
>TRBV7-3|16
ASSLRPGVGLGNTEAF
>TRBV7-3|14
ASSPVPSGGTDTQY
>TRBV2|14
ASSEADTALNTEAF
>TRBV5-1|15
ASSFLAQGLTNEKLF
>TRBV6-9|15
ASSPARNGPPYNEQF
>TRBV7-9|13
ASSLGQGSYNEQF
>TRBV2|11
ASISESNQPQH
>TRBV3-1/TRBV3-2|13
ASSFPSGRRDEQF
>TRBV6-1|12
ASSEAPQNSPLH
>TRBV7-9|16
ASSSPLVRMDRGETQY
>TRBV9|14
ASSPRSGSGTDTQY
>TRBV5-1|14
ASRGMAGGRSDTQY
>TRBV27|14
ASSPTWDRSTDTQY
>TRBV18|14
ASSPRTPRGNYGYT
>TRBV2|9
ASTDTGELF
>TRBV27|16
ASSLGVPGTGELETQY
>TRBV28|14
ASSPGQGVTGNTIY
>TRBV7-2|11
ASSLAGTGAQH
>TRBV4-3|13
ASSLAGGPTDTQY
>TRBV24-1|15
ATSDFRDRGRYNEQF
>TRBV4-3|13
ASSHRREGLFEQY
>TRBV5-1|12
ASSPMGLNYGYT
>TRBV5-4|12
ASSLSGRTYEQY
>TRBV6-6|14
ASRGSLAQAKNIQY
>TRBV9|14
ASSVPGQSNTGELF
>TRBV11-3|11
ASSSYSYNEQF
>TRBV2|12
ASGQRGGNTEAF
>TRBV10-3|13
AISEDRGPADTQY
>TRBV15|14
ATSRAGEKSSYEQY
>TRBV24-1|14
ATSETRGLGQNEQF
>TRBV7-2|13
ASSLQRGSTDTQY
>TRBV12-3/TRBV12-4|11
ASSFQGSTEAF
>TRBV28|11
ASRNSDTGELF
>TRBV9|13
ASSPGGGLGEKLF
>TRBV6-2/TRBV6-3|12
ASSDNRDRDEQF
>TRBV21-1|16
ASSCRGAGRATNEKLF
>TRBV5-1|14
ASSSKRGTTTDTQY
>TRBV5-8|12
ASSLHRDFNIQY
>TRBV7-3|12
ASRETKINSPLH
>TRBV24-1|13
ATSDPRDRGDEQY
>TRBV7-2|14
ASSPQGASTNEKLF
>TRBV6-5|12
ASSIDRDESPLH